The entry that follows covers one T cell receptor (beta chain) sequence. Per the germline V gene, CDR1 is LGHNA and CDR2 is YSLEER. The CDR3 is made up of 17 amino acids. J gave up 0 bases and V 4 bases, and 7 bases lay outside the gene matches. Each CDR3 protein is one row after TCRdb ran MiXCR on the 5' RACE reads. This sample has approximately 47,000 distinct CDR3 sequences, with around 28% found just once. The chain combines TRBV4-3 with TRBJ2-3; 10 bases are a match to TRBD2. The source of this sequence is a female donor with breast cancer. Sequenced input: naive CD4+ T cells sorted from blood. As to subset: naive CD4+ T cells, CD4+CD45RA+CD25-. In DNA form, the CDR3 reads TGCGCCAGCAGCCCGAAAGGACTAGCGGTTAGCACAGATACGCAGTATTTT. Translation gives CASSPKGLAVSTDTQYF.